The entry that follows covers one TCR beta chain sequence. The record originates from a study of T cell responses to AZD1222 COVID-19 vaccine. Germline loops: CDR1 SGHTA, CDR2 FQGNSA. The length of the CDR3 is 14 residues. Trimming removed 1 base at V and 4 bases at J, with 7 bases between. Sequencing used immunoSEQ multiplex PCR; TCRdb keeps in-frame clones, though not all of them. The sample consists of around 26,000 clones, approximately 88% of them appearing once. This chain connects TRBV7-2 to TRBJ2-2, with a weak D call TRBD2 (6 bases). The sample was peripheral blood, taken 28 days after the second AZD1222 dose. The TCR sequence derives from an adult who received the AZD1222 COVID-19 vaccine. The CDR3 loop reads CASSLVGGTGELFF. CDR3 DNA: TGTGCCAGCAGCTTAGTGGGGGGCACCGGGGAGCTGTTTTTT.